A selection of T cell receptor beta chains follows, all from one sample in a study of shared clonotypes between healthy human individuals. Profiling relied on immunoSEQ multiplex PCR, and the TCRdb table lists in-frame clones only, not all of them. There are 760,000 or so clones in the sample; about 96% occur only once, and less than 0.25% lies in the top ten. Sequenced material: naive CD8+ T cells sorted from blood. The receptors shown here come from a man younger than 40 in good health. Both conserved end residues are part of each CDR3. Fields, in order: V gene, J gene, clone size, D gene, CDR3 DNA, CDR3 protein. The D gene is left open where the match is weak. Rows give clone size only sometimes, using once, few, many, or a class for an expanded clone.

>TRBV2|TRBJ2-3|.|.
TGTGCCAGCTTAGGACGGCCAGCGGATACGCAGTATTTT
CASLGRPADTQYF
>TRBV11-2|TRBJ1-2|.|.
TGTGCCAGCAGCCCCGAGGGGGGTCGGGTTGGCTACACCTTC
CASSPEGGRVGYTF
>TRBV9|TRBJ1-1|.|.
TGTGCCAGCAGCGTAGAGGGCCCTGGGGACACTGAAGCTTTCTTT
CASSVEGPGDTEAFF
>TRBV19|TRBJ2-7|.|TRBD2
TGTGCCAGTAGCCCGACTAGCGGGAGGGCATTCTACGAGCAGTACTTC
CASSPTSGRAFYEQYF
>TRBV5-8|TRBJ2-2|.|.
TGTGCCCCCGCAACGAACACCGGGGAGCTGTTTTTT
CAPATNTGELFF
>TRBV5-4|TRBJ2-7|.|TRBD2
TGTGCCAGCAGCTTGGATGGTGGACTAGCGGGAGGGCCTTCCTACGAGCAGTACTTC
CASSLDGGLAGGPSYEQYF
>TRBV19|TRBJ2-7|once|TRBD2
TGTGCCAGTACCGCTTACGGGAGGGCCTACGAGCAGTACTTC
CASTAYGRAYEQYF
>TRBV11-2|TRBJ2-7|.|.
TGTGCCACCGAGGTTCCCACGTACGAGCAGTACTTC
CATEVPTYEQYF
>TRBV9|TRBJ1-2|.|.
TGTGCCAGCCACTCCCTGGAGGGGGGGGGCTATGGCTACACCTTC
CASHSLEGGGYGYTF
>TRBV15|TRBJ2-7|.|.
TGTGCCACCAGCTCTCTAGGGCTCGAGCAGTACTTC
CATSSLGLEQYF
>TRBV11-2|TRBJ2-5|.|TRBD2
TGTGCCAGCAGCGGAACTAGCGGGAGTCTTGAGACCCAGTACTTC
CASSGTSGSLETQYF
>TRBV7-8|TRBJ2-7|once|.
TGTGCCAGCAGCTCGAACTACGAGCAGTACTTC
CASSSNYEQYF
>TRBV20-1|TRBJ2-2|.|.
TGCAGTGCTAGGTGGGGGGTGGAGCTGTTTTTT
CSARWGVELFF
>TRBV5-1|TRBJ2-6|.|TRBD2
TGCGCCAGCAGCTTGTCCGCTAGCGGGAGTATAGTGGGTGGGGCCAACGTCCTGACTTTC
CASSLSASGSIVGGANVLTF
>TRBV9|TRBJ1-1|.|.
TGTGCCAGCAGCGTAGCTCGGGGACCGGACACTGAAGCTTTCTTT
CASSVARGPDTEAFF
>TRBV5-1|TRBJ1-2|.|TRBD1
TGCGCCAGCAGGGCCCTGAGGGGGCAATCGGATGGCTACACCTTC
CASRALRGQSDGYTF
>TRBV28|TRBJ2-7|.|.
TGTGCCAGCAGTTTTGTAGGGAACGAGCAGTACTTC
CASSFVGNEQYF
>TRBV10-3|TRBJ1-2|.|.
TGTGCCATCAGTGAGGTAGGGGAAAGTGGCTACACCTTC
CAISEVGESGYTF
>TRBV7-8|TRBJ2-5|.|.
TGTGCCAGCAGCTTAGTCGACACCCAAGAGACCCAGTACTTC
CASSLVDTQETQYF
>TRBV4-1|TRBJ2-7|.|.
TGCGCCAGCAGCCATCATATTAACACGATATACGAGCAGTACTTC
CASSHHINTIYEQYF
>TRBV6-1|TRBJ2-2|.|.
TGTGCCAGCAGTGAAGAAGTGTTACAGCCCACCGGGGAGCTGTTTTTT
CASSEEVLQPTGELFF
>TRBV10-1|TRBJ2-3|.|TRBD2
TGCGCCAGCAGCCCCGGGACTAACACAGATACGCAGTATTTT
CASSPGTNTDTQYF
>TRBV11-2|TRBJ2-1|.|TRBD2
TGTGCCAGCAGCCATCCTGAGGGGAGGGGTTATGGCAATGAGCAGTTCTTC
CASSHPEGRGYGNEQFF
>TRBV19|TRBJ1-2|.|TRBD1
TGTGCCAGTAGCGAGGGGACAGCGGATCTCTTC
CASSEGTADLF
>TRBV4-1|TRBJ2-1|once|TRBD2
TGCGCCAGCAGGGGACTAGCGCTAAACAATGAGCAGTTCTTC
CASRGLALNNEQFF
>TRBV13|TRBJ1-1|.|.
TGTGCCAGCAGCGCCGGACAGCTTTCTCTCACTGAAGCTTTCTTT
CASSAGQLSLTEAFF